Presented here are 13 T cell receptor beta chains from one specimen sequenced in a study of blood T cell repertoires in COVID-19 (dated by TCRdb to 2018 to 2021). The method was the immunoSEQ multiplex PCR assay. This immuneACCESS table, as held by TCRdb, lists in-frame sequences with V and J called but not all clones. Of the missing ones, under half trace to an unresolved V gene in checked studies; the others have no known cause. The sample yields approximately 240,000 clones; 70% to 85% were counted once. The top ten clonotypes cover 4% of the sample. The sequencing input was peripheral blood. The receptors were gathered from a woman aged 35 to 49 with active or convalescent COVID-19.

The chain carries TRBV5-1 and TRBJ1-4; 11 nucleotides line up with TRBD1. CDR3 length: 16 residues. The J segment lost 8 bases and the V segment lost 5 bases, leaving 11 bases of the junction unmatched. CDR1 is SGHRS, CDR2 YFSETQ, per germline. The CDR3 region is CASRRGQGDWREKLFF. Written as DNA, the CDR3 is TGCGCCAGCAGACGGGGACAGGGGGACTGGAGGGAAAAACTGTTTTTT.

The genes are TRBV7-3 and TRBJ2-3; 9 bases line up with TRBD2. V was clipped by 4 bases and J by 1 base; unmatched bases: 3. The CDR3 sequence is 15 residues long. CDR1 and CDR2 (germline): SGHTA, FQGTGA. The CDR3 loop reads CASSYRLAGTDTQYF. DNA of the CDR3: TGTGCCAGCAGCTACCGACTAGCGGGCACAGATACGCAGTATTTT. Drawing the rest from reference TRBV7-3 and TRBJ2-3, the complete variable domain is GAGVSQTPSNKVTEKGKYVELRCDPISGHTALYWYRQSLGQGPEFLIYFQGTGAADDSGLPNDRFFAVRPEGSVSTLKIQRTERGDSAVYLCASSYRLAGTDTQYFGPGTRLTVL.

The rearrangement uses TRBV10-3 and TRBJ1-5; weak D call: TRBD1 (5 bases). V shed 5 bases and J shed 3 bases, with 14 bases lying between them. The length of the CDR3 is 15 residues. Germline CDR1 reads ENHRY; CDR2 reads SYGVKD. The CDR3 sequence is CAISPRGGDNQPQHF. The CDR3 DNA sequence: TGTGCCATCAGTCCTAGGGGAGGTGACAATCAGCCCCAGCATTTT.

This chain links TRBV15 with TRBJ1-2; 7 positions match TRBD1. Germline trimming cut 5 bases from V and 8 bases from J; bases unmatched to any gene: 17. There are 16 residues in the CDR3. The germline V gene has CDR1 LNHNV and CDR2 YYDKDF (reference sequence). The CDR3 sequence is CATSPERQGKVGGYTF. As DNA, the CDR3 is TGTGCCACCAGCCCTGAACGACAGGGAAAGGTGGGCGGCTACACCTTC.

This chain links TRBV11-2 with TRBJ2-5; 8 nucleotides line up with TRBD2. This CDR3 spans 16 amino acids. Unmatched junction bases numbered 9, after V lost 1 base and J lost 5 bases. The V gene's germline CDR1 is SGHAT and CDR2 FQNNGV. The CDR3 bases are TGTGCCAGCAGCTTAGGAACCAAGCGGGGGAGGGAGACCCAGTACTTC. Its protein product is CASSLGTKRGRETQYF.

The chain employs TRBV15 and TRBJ2-3; TRBD2 matches 12 bases. J lost 4 bases, V lost 7 bases, and 6 bases had no gene match. Germline V CDR1 and CDR2: LNHNV, YYDKDF (reference sequence). This CDR3 region has 15 residues. CDR3 in DNA: TGTGCCACCAACCCTAGCGGGGGGGGGTCAGATACGCAGTATTTT. Translation gives CATNPSGGGSDTQYF.

V is TRBV4-1 and J is TRBJ2-2; no reliable D call. Trimming stripped 4 bases from V and 6 bases from J, with 9 bases between. The CDR3 covers 13 residues. Germline loops: CDR1 MGHRA, CDR2 YSYEKL. The CDR3 sequence: CASSLNFPGELFF. In nucleotides, the CDR3 is TGCGCCAGCAGCCTCAATTTTCCCGGGGAGCTGTTTTTT.

Details on this clone: Other DNA sequences in this specimen translate into the identical CDR3. This rearrangement joins TRBV30 to TRBJ2-2; TRBD2 is a possible D gene (6 bases). The CDR3 is made up of 13 amino acids. Per the germline V gene, CDR1 is GTSNPN and CDR2 is SVGIG (reference sequence). V was pared by 1 base and J by 5 bases, with 8 bases between. CDR3 sequence: CAWSGRGTGELFF. In DNA, the CDR3 is TGTGCCTGGAGTGGCCGGGGGACCGGGGAGCTGTTTTTT.

The chain joins TRBV7-8 to TRBJ2-2, with TRBD1 identical over 8 bases. This CDR3 is 16 amino acids long. Trimming removed 2 bases from V and 8 bases from J; junction bases left unmatched: 10. Germline values: CDR1 SGHVS, CDR2 FQNEAQ. DNA of the CDR3: TGTGCCAGCAGCTTAATGGCCAGGGGGCGTTGGGGGGAGCTGTTTTTT. It is translated as CASSLMARGRWGELFF.

The J gene is TRBJ1-2, the V gene TRBV20-1, with D tentatively TRBD1 (6 bases). Germline V gives CDR1 DFQATT, CDR2 SNEGSKA (reference sequence). The CDR3 has 13 residues. V lost 3 bases, J lost 4 bases, and 12 bases lay in between. The CDR3 spells CSASATGLYGYTF. The DNA of the CDR3 is TGCAGTGCTAGTGCTACAGGGCTCTATGGCTACACCTTC.

J is TRBJ2-3 and V is TRBV7-9, with unresolved D. Trimming stripped 2 bases from V and 3 bases from J, with 6 bases between. Germline V CDR1 and CDR2: SEHNR, FQNEAQ (reference sequence). The CDR3 covers 13 residues. The CDR3 reads CASSLSTTDTQYF. CDR3 DNA: TGTGCCAGCAGCTTAAGCACGACAGATACGCAGTATTTT. Full variable domain (remainder filled in from reference TRBV7-9 and TRBJ2-3): DTGVSQNPRHKITKRGQNVTFRCDPISEHNRLYWYRQTLGQGPEFLTYFQNEAQLEKSRLLSDRFSAERPKGSFSTLEIQRTEQGDSAMYLCASSLSTTDTQYFGPGTRLTVL.

V usage is TRBV29-1 and J usage is TRBJ1-2; D is unresolved. CDR3 size: 14 residues. Germline V gene data show CDR1 as SQVTM and CDR2 as ANQGSEA. CDR3 loop: CVVYTPLPDYGYTF. The CDR3 nucleotides read TGCGTCGTTTATACGCCGCTCCCGGACTATGGCTACACCTTC. Full variable domain (outside the CDR3, taken from reference TRBV29-1 and TRBJ1-2): SAVISQKPSRDICQRGTSLTIQCQVDSQVTMMFWYRQQPGQSLTLIATANQGSEATYESGFVIDKFPISRPNLTFSTLTVSNMSPEDSSIYLCVVYTPLPDYGYTFGSGTRLTVV.

The CDR3 nucleotides read TGTGCCAGCAGCTCTGGGGGGGGCCGGGGCAATCAGCCCCAGCATTTT. It yields the protein CASSSGGGRGNQPQHF. The rearrangement uses TRBV13 and TRBJ1-5, with D perhaps TRBD1 (6 bases). Trimming took 4 bases from V and 2 from J, leaving 15 bases between them. The CDR3 spans 16 residues. Germline CDR1 reads PRHDT; CDR2 reads FYEKMQ (reference sequence).